The present entry profiles one T cell receptor beta chain with its context. What it binds is unknown. Next came a second PCR, run for about 7 to 11 cycles, which used a sample-barcoded 5' primer along with a J-beta primer mix. Unique molecular identifiers of 12 random nucleotides labeled each cDNA. TCRdb called the 5' RACE reads again in MiXCR, with one record for every CDR3 protein. This sample has 760,000 or so distinct CDR3 sequences, with just under 25% found just once. The sample is drawn from a study of blood T cells in healthy people across ages. Study-level results: Diversity of TCR beta per million T cells declined in a roughly linear way with age. Unsorted PBMCs ruled out conclusive naive versus antigen-experienced comparison.

This CDR3 contains 13 residues. V was pared by 4 bases and J by 9 bases, with 13 bases between. Germline V lookup: CDR1 LGHNA, CDR2 YSLEER. The same data also contributed to another study, on T cells of mothers and their children.

This rearrangement joins TRBV4-3 to TRBJ1-5; the D gene is possibly TRBD1 (6 bases). This TCR was recovered from a boy younger than 18 in good health. Material for sequencing was blood. The chain's CDR3 is CASSLDRFGPQHF. The CDR3, as DNA: TGCGCCAGCAGCCTCGACAGGTTTGGGCCCCAGCATTTT.